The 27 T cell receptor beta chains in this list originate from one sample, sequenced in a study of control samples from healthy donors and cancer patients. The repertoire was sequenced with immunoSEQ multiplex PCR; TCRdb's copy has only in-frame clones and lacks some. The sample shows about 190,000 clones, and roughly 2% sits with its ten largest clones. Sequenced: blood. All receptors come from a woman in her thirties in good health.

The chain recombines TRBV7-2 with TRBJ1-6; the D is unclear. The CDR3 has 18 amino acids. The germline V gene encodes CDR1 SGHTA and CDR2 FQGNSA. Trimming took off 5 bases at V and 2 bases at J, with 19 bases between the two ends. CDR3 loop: CASSPRPGRQAYNSPLHF. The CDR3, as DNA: TGTGCCAGCAGCCCACGCCCCGGACGGCAGGCCTATAATTCACCCCTCCACTTT.

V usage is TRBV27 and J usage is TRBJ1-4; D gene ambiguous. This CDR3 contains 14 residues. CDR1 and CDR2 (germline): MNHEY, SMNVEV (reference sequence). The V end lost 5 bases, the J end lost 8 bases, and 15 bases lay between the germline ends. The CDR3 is CASSPDGPGEKLFF. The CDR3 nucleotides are TGTGCCAGCAGTCCAGACGGCCCGGGAGAAAAACTGTTTTTT.

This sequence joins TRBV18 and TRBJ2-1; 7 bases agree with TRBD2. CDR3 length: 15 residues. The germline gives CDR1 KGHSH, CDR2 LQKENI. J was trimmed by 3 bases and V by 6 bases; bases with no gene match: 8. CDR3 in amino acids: CASSPWGGIYNEQFF. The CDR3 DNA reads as TGTGCCAGCTCCCCCTGGGGGGGGATCTACAATGAGCAGTTCTTC. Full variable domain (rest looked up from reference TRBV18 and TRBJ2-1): NAGVMQNPRHLVRRRGQEARLRCSPMKGHSHVYWYRQLPEEGLKFMVYLQKENIIDESGMPKERFSAEFPKEGPSILRIQQVVRGDSAAYFCASSPWGGIYNEQFFGPGTRLTVL.

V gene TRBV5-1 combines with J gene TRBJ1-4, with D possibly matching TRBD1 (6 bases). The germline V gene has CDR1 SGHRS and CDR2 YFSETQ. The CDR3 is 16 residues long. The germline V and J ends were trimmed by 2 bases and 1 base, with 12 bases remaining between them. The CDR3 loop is CASSLRPGETNEKLFF. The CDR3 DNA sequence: TGCGCCAGCAGCTTAAGGCCAGGGGAAACTAATGAAAAACTGTTTTTT. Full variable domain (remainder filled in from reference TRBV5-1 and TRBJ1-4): KAGVTQTPRYLIKTRGQQVTLSCSPISGHRSVSWYQQTPGQGLQFLFEYFSETQRNKGNFPGRFSGRQFSNSRSEMNVSTLELGDSALYLCASSLRPGETNEKLFFGSGTQLSVL.

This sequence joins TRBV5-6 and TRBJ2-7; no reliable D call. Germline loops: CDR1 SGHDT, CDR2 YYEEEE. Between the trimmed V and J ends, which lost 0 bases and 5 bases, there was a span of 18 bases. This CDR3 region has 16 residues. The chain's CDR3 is CASSLGRAPPKNEQYF. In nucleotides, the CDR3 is TGTGCCAGCAGCTTGGGAAGGGCACCCCCCAAGAACGAGCAGTACTTC.

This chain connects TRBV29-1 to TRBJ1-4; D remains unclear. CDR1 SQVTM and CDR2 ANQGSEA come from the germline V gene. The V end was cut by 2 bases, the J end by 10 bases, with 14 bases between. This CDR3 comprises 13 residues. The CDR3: CSVETTTGGKLFF. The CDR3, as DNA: TGCAGCGTTGAAACAACAACGGGTGGAAAACTGTTTTTT.

Written as DNA, the CDR3 is TGTGCCACCAGTGATGCCCCCGGACAGGGGATTACTTATGGCTACACCTTC. As protein: CATSDAPGQGITYGYTF. The chain couples TRBV24-1 to TRBJ1-2; 9 bases match TRBD1. Germline CDR1 is KGHDR and CDR2 is SFDVKD. The CDR3 sequence is 17 residues long. The junction had 12 bases not matched to a gene; V was cut back by 3 bases and J by 5 bases.

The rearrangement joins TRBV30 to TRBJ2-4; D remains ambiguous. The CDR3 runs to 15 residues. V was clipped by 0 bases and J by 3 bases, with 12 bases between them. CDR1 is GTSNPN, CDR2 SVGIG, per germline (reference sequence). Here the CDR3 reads CAWSVPGSFKNIQYF. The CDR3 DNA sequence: TGTGCCTGGAGTGTCCCCGGATCCTTCAAAAACATTCAGTACTTC.

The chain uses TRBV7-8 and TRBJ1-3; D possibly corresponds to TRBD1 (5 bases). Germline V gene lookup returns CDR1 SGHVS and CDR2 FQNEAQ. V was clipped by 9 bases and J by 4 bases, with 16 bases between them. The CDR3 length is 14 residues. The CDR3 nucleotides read TGTGCCAGTACCTCTGGGGGTCCCGGAAACACCATATATTTT. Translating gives CASTSGGPGNTIYF.

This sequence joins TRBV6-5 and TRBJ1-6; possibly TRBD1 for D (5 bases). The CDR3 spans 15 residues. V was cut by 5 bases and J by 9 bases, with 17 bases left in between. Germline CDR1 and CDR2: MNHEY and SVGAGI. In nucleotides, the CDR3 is TGTGCCAGCAGTAAACCCGGGACGGGGAGTTCACCCCTCCACTTT. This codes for CASSKPGTGSSPLHF.

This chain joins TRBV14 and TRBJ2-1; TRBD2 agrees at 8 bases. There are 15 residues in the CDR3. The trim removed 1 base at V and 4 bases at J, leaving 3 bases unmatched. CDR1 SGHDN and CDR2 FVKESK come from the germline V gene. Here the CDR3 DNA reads TGTGCCAGCAGCCAAGCGGGGGGGCTTTACAATGAGCAGTTCTTC. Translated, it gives CASSQAGGLYNEQFF.

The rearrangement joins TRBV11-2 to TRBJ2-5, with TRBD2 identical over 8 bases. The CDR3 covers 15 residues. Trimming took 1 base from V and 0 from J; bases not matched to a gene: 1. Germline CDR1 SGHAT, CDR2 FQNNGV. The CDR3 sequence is CASSLGGGNQETQYF. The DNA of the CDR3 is TGTGCCAGCAGCTTAGGCGGGGGGAACCAAGAGACCCAGTACTTC.

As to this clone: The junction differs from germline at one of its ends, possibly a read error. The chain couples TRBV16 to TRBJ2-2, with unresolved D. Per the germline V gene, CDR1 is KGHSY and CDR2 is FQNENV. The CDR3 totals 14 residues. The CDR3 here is CASSQLGNPGELFF. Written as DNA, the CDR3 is TGTGCCAGCAGCCAATTGGGGAACCCCGGGGAGCTGTTTTTT.

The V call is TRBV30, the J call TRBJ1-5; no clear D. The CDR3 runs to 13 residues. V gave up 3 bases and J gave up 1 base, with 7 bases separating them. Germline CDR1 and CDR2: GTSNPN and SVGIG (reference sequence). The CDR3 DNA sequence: TGTGCCTGGAGGCCGGACAGCAATCAGCCCCAGCATTTT. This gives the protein CAWRPDSNQPQHF. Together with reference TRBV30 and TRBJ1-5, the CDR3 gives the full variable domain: SQTIHQWPATLVQPVGSPLSLECTVEGTSNPNLYWYRQAAGRGLQLLFYSVGIGQISSEVPQNLSASRPQDRQFILSSKKLLLSDSGFYLCAWRPDSNQPQHFGDGTRLSIL.

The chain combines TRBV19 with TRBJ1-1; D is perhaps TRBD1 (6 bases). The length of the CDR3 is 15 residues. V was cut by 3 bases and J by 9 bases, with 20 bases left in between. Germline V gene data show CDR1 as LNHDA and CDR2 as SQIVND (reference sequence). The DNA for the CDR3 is TGTGCCAGTAGTATGGAACGGGGGGCTGTGAATAAAGCTTTCTTT. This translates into CASSMERGAVNKAFF.

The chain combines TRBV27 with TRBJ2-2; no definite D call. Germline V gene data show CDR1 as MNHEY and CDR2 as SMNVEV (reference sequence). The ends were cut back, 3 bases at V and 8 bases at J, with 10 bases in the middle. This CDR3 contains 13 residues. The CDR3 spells CASSFPGVGELFF. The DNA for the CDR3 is TGTGCCAGCAGTTTTCCAGGAGTAGGGGAGCTGTTTTTT.

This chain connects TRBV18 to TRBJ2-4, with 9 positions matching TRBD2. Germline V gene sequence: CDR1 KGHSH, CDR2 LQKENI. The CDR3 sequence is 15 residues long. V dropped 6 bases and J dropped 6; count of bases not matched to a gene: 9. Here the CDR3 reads CASSSAAGGGNIQYF. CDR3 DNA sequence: TGTGCCAGCTCGTCGGCAGCGGGGGGAGGAAACATTCAGTACTTC.

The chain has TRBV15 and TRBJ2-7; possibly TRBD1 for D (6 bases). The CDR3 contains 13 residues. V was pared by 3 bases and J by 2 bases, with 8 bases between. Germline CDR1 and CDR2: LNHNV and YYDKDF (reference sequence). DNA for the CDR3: TGTGCCACCAGCAGGGACAGAACCTACGAGCAGTACTTC. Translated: CATSRDRTYEQYF.

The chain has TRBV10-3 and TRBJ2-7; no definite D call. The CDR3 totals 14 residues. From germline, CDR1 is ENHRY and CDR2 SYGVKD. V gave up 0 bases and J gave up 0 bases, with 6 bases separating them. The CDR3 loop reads CAISESSTSYEQYF. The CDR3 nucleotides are TGTGCCATCAGTGAGTCTTCGACCTCCTACGAGCAGTACTTC.

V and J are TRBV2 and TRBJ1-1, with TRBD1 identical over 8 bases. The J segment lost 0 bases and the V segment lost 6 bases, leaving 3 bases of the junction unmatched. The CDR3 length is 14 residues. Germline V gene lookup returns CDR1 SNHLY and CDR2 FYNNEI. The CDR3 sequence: CASSPTGVNTEAFF. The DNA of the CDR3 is TGTGCCAGCAGCCCGACAGGGGTGAACACTGAAGCTTTCTTT.

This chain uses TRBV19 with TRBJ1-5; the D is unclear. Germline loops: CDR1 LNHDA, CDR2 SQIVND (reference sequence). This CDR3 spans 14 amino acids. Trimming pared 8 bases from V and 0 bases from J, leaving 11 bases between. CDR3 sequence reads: CASARPTSNQPQHF. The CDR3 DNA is TGTGCCAGTGCTCGACCGACTAGCAATCAGCCCCAGCATTTT.

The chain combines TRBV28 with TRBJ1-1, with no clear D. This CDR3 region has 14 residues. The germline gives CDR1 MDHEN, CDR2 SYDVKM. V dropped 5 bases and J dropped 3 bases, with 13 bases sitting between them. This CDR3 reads CASSPSSTHTEAFF. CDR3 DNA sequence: TGTGCCAGCAGTCCCTCCTCGACACACACTGAAGCTTTCTTT.

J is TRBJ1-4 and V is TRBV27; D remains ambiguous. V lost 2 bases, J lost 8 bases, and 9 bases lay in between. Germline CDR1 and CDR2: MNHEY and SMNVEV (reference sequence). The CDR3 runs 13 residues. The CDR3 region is CASSLTAAEKLFF. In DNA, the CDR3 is TGTGCCAGCAGTTTAACGGCAGCAGAAAAACTGTTTTTT.

The CDR3 coding sequence is TGTGCCACCAGCCGGGGCGGCGAGGGGTACAATGAGCAGTTCTTC. It codes for CATSRGGEGYNEQFF. The V call is TRBV15, the J call TRBJ2-1; possibly TRBD1 or TRBD2 for D (5 bases each). V lost 5 bases and J lost 4, with 15 bases in between. The germline V gene encodes CDR1 LNHNV and CDR2 YYDKDF (reference sequence). The CDR3 spans 15 residues.

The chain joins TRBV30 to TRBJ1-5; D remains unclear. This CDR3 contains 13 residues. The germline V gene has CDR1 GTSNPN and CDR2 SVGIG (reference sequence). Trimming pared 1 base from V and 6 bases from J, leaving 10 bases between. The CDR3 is CAWSAGSGQPQHF. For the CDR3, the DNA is TGTGCCTGGAGTGCCGGGTCGGGTCAGCCCCAGCATTTT.

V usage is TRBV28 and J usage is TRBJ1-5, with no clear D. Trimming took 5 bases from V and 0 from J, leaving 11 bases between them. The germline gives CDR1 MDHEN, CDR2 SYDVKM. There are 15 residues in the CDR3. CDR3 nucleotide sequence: TGTGCCAGCAGTGACGCTTGGAGTAGCAATCAGCCCCAGCATTTT. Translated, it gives CASSDAWSSNQPQHF.

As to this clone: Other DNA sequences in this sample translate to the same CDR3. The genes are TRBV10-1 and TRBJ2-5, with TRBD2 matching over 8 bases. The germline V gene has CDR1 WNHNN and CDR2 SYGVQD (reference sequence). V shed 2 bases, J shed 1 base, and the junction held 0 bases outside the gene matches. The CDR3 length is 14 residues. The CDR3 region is CASSESGGQETQYF. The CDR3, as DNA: TGCGCCAGCAGTGAGAGCGGGGGCCAAGAGACCCAGTACTTC.